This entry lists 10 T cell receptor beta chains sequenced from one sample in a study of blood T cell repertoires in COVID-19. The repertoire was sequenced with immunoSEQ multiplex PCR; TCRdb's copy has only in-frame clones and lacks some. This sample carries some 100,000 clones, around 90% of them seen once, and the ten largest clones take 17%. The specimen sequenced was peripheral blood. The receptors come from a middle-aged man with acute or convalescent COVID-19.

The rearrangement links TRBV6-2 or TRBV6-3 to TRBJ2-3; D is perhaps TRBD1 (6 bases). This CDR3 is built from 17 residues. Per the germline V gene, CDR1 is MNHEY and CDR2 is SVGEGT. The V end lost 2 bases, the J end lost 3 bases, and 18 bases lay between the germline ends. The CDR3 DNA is TGTGCCAGCAGTTACGTTTCACAGGGTCTGAGGACAGATACGCAGTATTTT. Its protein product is CASSYVSQGLRTDTQYF.

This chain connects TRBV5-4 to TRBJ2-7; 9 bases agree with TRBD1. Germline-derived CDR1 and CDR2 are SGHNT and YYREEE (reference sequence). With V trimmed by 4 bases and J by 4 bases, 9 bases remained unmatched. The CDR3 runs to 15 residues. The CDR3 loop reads CASSVRDRARYEQYF. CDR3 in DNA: TGTGCCAGCAGCGTCCGGGACAGGGCTCGTTACGAGCAGTACTTC.

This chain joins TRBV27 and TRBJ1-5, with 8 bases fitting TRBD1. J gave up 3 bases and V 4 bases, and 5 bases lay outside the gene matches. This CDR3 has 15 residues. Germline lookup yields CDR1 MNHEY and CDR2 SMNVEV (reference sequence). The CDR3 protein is CASSYYRGDNQPQHF. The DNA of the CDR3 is TGTGCCAGCAGTTATTACAGGGGGGACAATCAGCCCCAGCATTTT.

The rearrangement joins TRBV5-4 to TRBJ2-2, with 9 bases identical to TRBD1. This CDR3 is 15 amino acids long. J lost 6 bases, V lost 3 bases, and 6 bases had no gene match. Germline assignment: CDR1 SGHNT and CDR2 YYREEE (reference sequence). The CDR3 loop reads CASSSRDRVAGELFF. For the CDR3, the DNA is TGTGCCAGCAGCTCCCGGGACAGGGTGGCCGGGGAGCTGTTTTTT.

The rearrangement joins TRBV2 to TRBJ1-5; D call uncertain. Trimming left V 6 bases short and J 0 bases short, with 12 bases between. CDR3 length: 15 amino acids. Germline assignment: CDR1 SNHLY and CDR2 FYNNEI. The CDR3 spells CASSDTLNSNQPQHF. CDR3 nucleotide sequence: TGTGCCAGCAGCGACACCTTAAATAGCAATCAGCCCCAGCATTTT.

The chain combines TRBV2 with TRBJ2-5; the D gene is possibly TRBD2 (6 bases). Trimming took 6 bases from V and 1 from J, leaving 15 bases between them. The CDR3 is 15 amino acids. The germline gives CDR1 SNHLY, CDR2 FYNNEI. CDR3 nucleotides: TGTGCCAGCAGGACGACTAGTTTTGTCCAAGAGACCCAGTACTTC. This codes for CASRTTSFVQETQYF.

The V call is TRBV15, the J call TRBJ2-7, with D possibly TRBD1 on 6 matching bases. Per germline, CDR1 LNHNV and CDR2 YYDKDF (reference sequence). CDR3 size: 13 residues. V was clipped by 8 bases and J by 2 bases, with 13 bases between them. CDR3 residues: CATGRQDTYEQYF. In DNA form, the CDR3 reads TGTGCCACCGGGCGACAGGACACCTACGAGCAGTACTTC.

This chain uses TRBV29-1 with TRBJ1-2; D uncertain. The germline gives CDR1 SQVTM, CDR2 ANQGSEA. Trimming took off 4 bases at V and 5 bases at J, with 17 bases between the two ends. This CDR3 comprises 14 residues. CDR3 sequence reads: CSVGQRRTEYGYTF. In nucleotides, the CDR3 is TGCAGCGTTGGGCAAAGGAGGACGGAGTATGGCTACACCTTC.

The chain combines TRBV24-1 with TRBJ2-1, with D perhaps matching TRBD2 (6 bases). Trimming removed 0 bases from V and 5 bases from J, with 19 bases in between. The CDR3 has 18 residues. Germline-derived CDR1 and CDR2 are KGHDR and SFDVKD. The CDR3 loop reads CATSDLRGPGEGHNEQFF. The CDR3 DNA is TGTGCCACCAGTGATTTGCGGGGTCCGGGGGAAGGGCACAATGAGCAGTTCTTC.

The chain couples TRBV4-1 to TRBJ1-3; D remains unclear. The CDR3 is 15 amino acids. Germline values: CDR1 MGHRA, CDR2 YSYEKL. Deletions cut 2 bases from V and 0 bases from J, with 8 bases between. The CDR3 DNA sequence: TGCGCCAGCAGCCAATCAGTACACTCTGGAAACACCATATATTTT. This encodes CASSQSVHSGNTIYF.